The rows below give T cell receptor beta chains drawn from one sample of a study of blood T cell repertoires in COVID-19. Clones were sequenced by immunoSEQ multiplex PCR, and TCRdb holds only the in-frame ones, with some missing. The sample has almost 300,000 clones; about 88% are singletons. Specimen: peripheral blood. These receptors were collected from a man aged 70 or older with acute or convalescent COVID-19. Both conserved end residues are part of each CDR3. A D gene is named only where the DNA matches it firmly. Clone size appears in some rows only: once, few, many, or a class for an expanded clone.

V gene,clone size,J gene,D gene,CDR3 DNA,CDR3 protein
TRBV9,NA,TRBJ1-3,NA,TGTGCCAGCAGCGTAGAAGGTTCAGGGGTTGGAAACACCATATATTTT,CASSVEGSGVGNTIYF
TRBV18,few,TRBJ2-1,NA,TGTGCCAGCTCACCATACGGGAGCTCCTACAATGAGCAGTTCTTC,CASSPYGSSYNEQFF
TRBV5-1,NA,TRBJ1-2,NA,TGCGCCAGCAGCTTGGCCCCCGATCTTGGCTCGGGCTACACCTTC,CASSLAPDLGSGYTF
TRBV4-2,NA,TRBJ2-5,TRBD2,TGTGCCAGCAGCCAAGTGGGTACGGGAGGGGGAGAGACCCAGTACTTC,CASSQVGTGGGETQYF
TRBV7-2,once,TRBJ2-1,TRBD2,TGTGCCAGCCACCCACCGGGACTAGCATACAATGAGCAGTTCTTC,CASHPPGLAYNEQFF
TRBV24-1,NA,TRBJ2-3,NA,TGTGCCACCAGTGATTATATATTTGCGCAGTATTTT,CATSDYIFAQYF
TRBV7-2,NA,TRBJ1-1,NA,TGTGCCAGCAGCTCCCGTTTGGGCGGGAGGGGGAAAGCTTTCTTT,CASSSRLGGRGKAFF
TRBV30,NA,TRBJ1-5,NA,TGTGCCTGGGCTACAGGGACCAGCAATCAGCCCCAGCATTTT,CAWATGTSNQPQHF
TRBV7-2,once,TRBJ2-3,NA,TGTGCCAGCAGCCTTTACACAGATACGCAGTATTTT,CASSLYTDTQYF
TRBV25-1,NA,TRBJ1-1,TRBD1,TGTGCCAGCAGTGAACCAGGGACAGGCAACACTGAAGCTTTCTTT,CASSEPGTGNTEAFF
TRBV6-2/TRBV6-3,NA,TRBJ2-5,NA,TGTGCCAGCAGCCAATGGCAGGGGTCGGAGACCCAGTACTTC,CASSQWQGSETQYF
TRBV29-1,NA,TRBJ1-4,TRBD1,TGCAGCGTTGATCTGGGACAGGGTGATGAAAAACTGTTTTTT,CSVDLGQGDEKLFF
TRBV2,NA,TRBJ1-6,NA,TGTGCCAGCAGTCAGGGGAGCTCCTATAATTCACCCCTCCACTTT,CASSQGSSYNSPLHF